A single sample is the source of the 27 T cell receptor beta chains below, sequenced in a study of blood T cell repertoires in COVID-19. Using immunoSEQ multiplex PCR, the repertoire was profiled, and TCRdb retains in-frame clones only, with some absent. Among around 320,000 clones listed, approximately 89% were seen once. Material: peripheral blood. These TCRs come from a woman in her 30s with COVID-19, enrolled during active disease.

This clone came up once. The chain employs TRBV19 and TRBJ1-5; no reliable D call. This CDR3 has 13 amino acids. Between the trimmed V and J ends, which lost 3 bases and 7 bases, there was a span of 10 bases. The germline V gene has CDR1 LNHDA and CDR2 SQIVND (reference sequence). In DNA form, the CDR3 reads TGTGCCAGTAGTATGGGCGGGCTACAGCCCCAGCATTTT. It translates to CASSMGGLQPQHF.

The CDR3 sequence is CASSLGHLRTDTQYF. The CDR3 DNA reads TGTGCCAGCAGCTTAGGGCACCTTCGCACAGATACGCAGTATTTT. This chain uses TRBV11-2 with TRBJ2-3, with unresolved D. V was clipped by 1 base and J by 1 base, with 9 bases between them. There are 15 residues in the CDR3. Germline lookup yields CDR1 SGHAT and CDR2 FQNNGV. The full variable domain, its missing parts supplied by reference TRBV11-2 and TRBJ2-3, is EAGVAQSPRYKIIEKRQSVAFWCNPISGHATLYWYQQILGQGPKLLIQFQNNGVVDDSQLPKDRFSAERLKGVDSTLKIQPAKLEDSAVYLCASSLGHLRTDTQYFGPGTRLTVL.

This rearrangement joins TRBV4-2 to TRBJ2-1; 9 bases line up with TRBD1. Per the germline V gene, CDR1 is LGHNA and CDR2 is YNFKEQ. There are 13 residues in the CDR3. V trimming: 3 bases; J trimming: 8 bases; junction bases outside the gene matches: 2. CDR3 coding DNA: TGTGCCAGCAGCCAGGACAGGGGACATGAGCAGTTCTTC. Its protein is CASSQDRGHEQFF.

CDR3 region: CASRRLAGGRGSSYEQYF. The CDR3 region has the DNA TGTGCCAGCAGGAGACTAGCGGGGGGGAGGGGCTCCTCCTACGAGCAGTACTTC. The chain carries TRBV2 and TRBJ2-7; TRBD2 matches at 14 bases. The CDR3 has 18 residues. CDR1 and CDR2 from the germline V gene are SNHLY and FYNNEI. V shed 6 bases, J shed 0 bases, and the junction held 10 bases outside the gene matches.

The chain employs TRBV13 and TRBJ2-7; D is ambiguous. Germline V gene data show CDR1 as PRHDT and CDR2 as FYEKMQ (reference sequence). CDR3 length equals 14 residues. The germline V and J ends were trimmed by 5 bases and 3 bases, with 14 bases remaining between them. CDR3 sequence (DNA): TGTGCCAGCAGCCGCCCAACAGAAGACTACGAGCAGTACTTC. Encoded protein: CASSRPTEDYEQYF.

The rearrangement links TRBV27 to TRBJ1-2; TRBD1 agrees at 8 bases. Germline loops: CDR1 MNHEY, CDR2 SMNVEV (reference sequence). The J segment lost 7 bases and the V segment lost 6 bases, leaving 10 bases of the junction unmatched. The CDR3 totals 14 residues. The CDR3: CASRQTGDLVGYTF. The CDR3 DNA is TGTGCCAGCAGACAGACAGGGGATTTGGTTGGCTACACCTTC.

The chain joins TRBV5-1 to TRBJ2-2; D uncertain. The V gene's germline CDR1 is SGHRS and CDR2 YFSETQ. V was shortened by 6 bases and J by 1 base, with 22 bases between the two germline ends. The CDR3 length is 18 residues. The CDR3 DNA reads TGCGCCAGCACGCCTGGTCTTAACATCAACCTGAACACCGGGGAGCTGTTTTTT. This sequence encodes CASTPGLNINLNTGELFF.

The V gene is TRBV5-1, the J gene TRBJ2-7; the match to TRBD2 covers 11 bases. The CDR3 consists of 14 residues. Germline values: CDR1 SGHRS, CDR2 YFSETQ. After removal of 2 bases from V and 2 bases from J, the junction contained 0 bases not matched to a gene. The CDR3 region is CASSFSGGAYEQYF. The CDR3 DNA reads as TGCGCCAGCAGCTTTAGCGGGGGGGCCTACGAGCAGTACTTC.

The rearrangement uses TRBV27 and TRBJ1-2; 9 positions match TRBD1. The CDR3 is 15 residues long. CDR1 is MNHEY, CDR2 SMNVEV, per germline (reference sequence). Trimming removed 5 bases from V and 8 bases from J; junction bases left unmatched: 12. CDR3: CASSLTGTGMKGYTF. The DNA for the CDR3 is TGTGCCAGCAGTCTAACCGGGACAGGGATGAAAGGCTACACCTTC.

The rearrangement links TRBV7-8 to TRBJ2-7; the D gene is possibly TRBD1 (6 bases). CDR1 and CDR2 from the germline V gene are SGHVS and FQNEAQ. The CDR3 totals 13 residues. Trimming removed 5 bases from V and 2 bases from J, with 10 bases in between. The CDR3 sequence is CASSVQGPYEQYF. The CDR3, as DNA: TGTGCCAGCAGCGTACAGGGTCCCTACGAGCAGTACTTC. The full variable domain, in which reference TRBV7-8 and TRBJ2-7 provide the parts outside the CDR3, is GAGVSQSPRYKVAKRGQDVALRCDPISGHVSLFWYQQALGQGPEFLTYFQNEAQLDKSGLPSDRFFAERPEGSVSTLKIQRTQQEDSAVYLCASSVQGPYEQYFGPGTRLTVT.

This chain joins TRBV21-1 and TRBJ1-6; TRBD1 reflects the table's D call only, with no check against the DNA. TRBV21-1 is termed a pseudogene. CDR3 length equals 13 residues. The CDR3 here is CASPGQSNSPLHF. The CDR3 DNA is TGTGCCAGCCCGGGACAGAGTAATTCACCCCTCCACTTT.

The rearrangement uses TRBV6-1 and TRBJ1-1; D unresolved. Germline CDR1 is MNHNS and CDR2 is SASEGT. The CDR3 runs 16 residues. Trimming stripped 2 bases from V and 1 base from J, with 14 bases between. CDR3 DNA: TGTGCCAGCAGTGAACCATACGACTTAAGGAACACTGAAGCTTTCTTT. Translating it yields CASSEPYDLRNTEAFF.

This chain's CDR3 is CASSLEDRKLFF. In nucleotides, the CDR3 is TGTGCCAGCAGCTTAGAGGACAGAAAACTGTTTTTT. V is TRBV7-2 and J is TRBJ1-4; TRBD1 is a possible D gene (6 bases). The CDR3 length is 12 residues. Per the germline V gene, CDR1 is SGHTA and CDR2 is FQGNSA. Trimming pared 1 base from V and 10 bases from J, leaving 7 bases between.

V is TRBV21-1 and J is TRBJ2-3; the table's D call of TRBD2 was not tested on the DNA. TRBV21-1 counts as a pseudogene. The CDR3 has 16 amino acids. The DNA of the CDR3 is TGTGCCACCTCTTCACTTGACCGGGGGGGCACAGATACGCAGTATTTT. It specifies CATSSLDRGGTDTQYF.

This rearrangement joins TRBV11-2 to TRBJ2-2; 9 nucleotides match TRBD1. CDR3 size: 15 residues. In germline, CDR1 is SGHAT, CDR2 FQNNGV. Trimming took 5 bases from V and 3 from J; bases not matched to a gene: 4. CDR3 residues: CASSPGTGYTGELFF. CDR3 nucleotides: TGTGCCAGCAGCCCTGGGACAGGGTACACCGGGGAGCTGTTTTTT.

The V call is TRBV19, the J call TRBJ1-3, with D perhaps TRBD1 (5 bases). V lost 6 bases to trimming and J lost 6 bases, with 9 bases between them. Germline CDR1 is LNHDA and CDR2 is SQIVND (reference sequence). This CDR3 comprises 12 residues. DNA for the CDR3: TGTGCCAGTAGGGGGGGAATAAACACCATATATTTT. This gives the protein CASRGGINTIYF.

This clone came up a few times. The gene calls are TRBV5-1 and TRBJ1-5; 9 nucleotides align to TRBD1. Germline V gene data show CDR1 as SGHRS and CDR2 as YFSETQ. The CDR3 runs 16 residues. V was clipped by 2 bases and J by 4 bases; unmatched bases: 7. The CDR3 DNA reads as TGCGCCAGCAGCTTAGGGCTGACAGGGGGAAATCAGCCCCAGCATTTT. As protein: CASSLGLTGGNQPQHF.

This sequence joins TRBV7-9 and TRBJ2-7; 9 bases match TRBD1. This CDR3 region has 14 residues. V lost 3 bases, J lost 2 bases, and 2 bases stayed unmatched. The germline gives CDR1 SEHNR, CDR2 FQNEAQ (reference sequence). CDR3: CASSFGTGTYEQYF. CDR3 DNA: TGTGCCAGCAGCTTCGGGACAGGGACCTACGAGCAGTACTTC.

Details on this clone: Other DNA sequences of this sample code for an identical CDR3. The V and J genes are TRBV3-1 (or the pseudogene TRBV3-2) and TRBJ2-1; D perhaps matches TRBD2 (7 bases). The V end was cut by 4 bases, the J end by 4 bases, with 14 bases between. This CDR3 comprises 15 residues. Germline V gene sequence: CDR1 LGHDT, CDR2 YNNKEL (reference sequence). The CDR3 region has the DNA TGTGCCAGCAGCCCGCTGGCGGGGGCTTACAATGAGCAGTTCTTC. This gives the protein CASSPLAGAYNEQFF.

The genes are TRBV3-1 (or the pseudogene TRBV3-2) and TRBJ2-3; D is possibly TRBD2 (5 bases). Trimming took 1 base from V and 14 from J, leaving 22 bases between them. This CDR3 region has 15 residues. Germline CDR1 LGHDT, CDR2 YNNKEL (reference sequence). The CDR3 sequence is CASSQGRLAGGRRYF. The CDR3 DNA is TGTGCCAGCAGCCAAGGACGCTTGGCGGGCGGTAGGCGGTATTTT.

This clone has only one observation. The V gene is TRBV5-4, the J gene TRBJ2-2; 7 positions agree with TRBD1. Unmatched junction bases numbered 9, after V lost 3 bases and J lost 7 bases. The germline gives CDR1 SGHNT, CDR2 YYREEE (reference sequence). This CDR3 comprises 15 residues. CDR3 amino acids: CASSSTGVIGGELFF. CDR3 DNA sequence: TGTGCCAGCAGCTCCACAGGGGTAATAGGCGGGGAGCTGTTTTTT.

The V call is TRBV4-1, the J call TRBJ1-4, with D unresolved. The germline V and J ends were trimmed by 3 bases and 6 bases, with 17 bases remaining between them. This CDR3 has 16 residues. CDR1 and CDR2 (germline): MGHRA, YSYEKL. The DNA for the CDR3 is TGCGCCAGCAGCCAGGCCGGCCCGGGAGCCTATGAAAAACTGTTTTTT. It specifies CASSQAGPGAYEKLFF.

The chain has TRBV28 and TRBJ1-2; tentative D call: TRBD1 (6 bases). V was shortened by 10 bases and J by 6 bases, with 9 bases between the two germline ends. The CDR3 has 10 amino acids. Per the germline V gene, CDR1 is MDHEN and CDR2 is SYDVKM. The CDR3, as DNA: TGTGCCACTGGGGGCAATGGCTACACCTTC. Its protein is CATGGNGYTF.

The V call is TRBV12-3 or TRBV12-4, the J call TRBJ2-7; no reliable D call. The CDR3 consists of 11 residues. Trimming removed 5 bases from V and 4 bases from J, with 6 bases in between. The CDR3, as DNA: TGTGCCAGCAGTGTATCGTACGAGCAGTACTTC. The encoded protein is CASSVSYEQYF.

The genes are TRBV19 and TRBJ1-2; D remains unclear. The CDR3 spans 13 residues. V lost 5 bases to trimming and J lost 4 bases, with 11 bases between them. Per the germline V gene, CDR1 is LNHDA and CDR2 is SQIVND (reference sequence). The CDR3 nucleotides are TGTGCCAGTAGTCCCCGATCCGGCTATGGCTACACCTTC. The encoded protein is CASSPRSGYGYTF.

The rearrangement uses TRBV18 and TRBJ1-4; D not certain. V lost 3 bases to trimming and J lost 5 bases, with 10 bases between them. Germline V gives CDR1 KGHSH, CDR2 LQKENI. CDR3 length: 14 residues. The CDR3 region has the DNA TGTGCCAGCTCACCCTCCCGAGGAAATGAAAAACTGTTTTTT. Amino acid sequence: CASSPSRGNEKLFF. The complete variable domain, with remaining parts taken from reference TRBV18 and TRBJ1-4, reads NAGVMQNPRHLVRRRGQEARLRCSPMKGHSHVYWYRQLPEEGLKFMVYLQKENIIDESGMPKERFSAEFPKEGPSILRIQQVVRGDSAAYFCASSPSRGNEKLFFGSGTQLSVL.

The gene calls are TRBV6-5 and TRBJ1-2, with no clear D. Germline loops: CDR1 MNHEY, CDR2 SVGAGI. The CDR3 is 14 amino acids. V was pared by 6 bases and J by 4 bases, with 15 bases between. The CDR3 spells CASSIDQGGYGYTF. In nucleotides, the CDR3 is TGTGCCAGCAGCATTGATCAAGGCGGCTATGGCTACACCTTC.